This entry lists 20 T cell receptor beta chains sequenced from one sample in a study of blood T cell repertoires in COVID-19. Some clones are missing from TCRdb's copy, which holds only in-frame ones; the method was immunoSEQ multiplex PCR. This table holds about 370,000 clones, 89% found once. Source material: peripheral blood. These receptors came from a woman aged 30 to 39 with COVID-19, enrolled during active disease.

This chain joins TRBV25-1 and TRBJ2-5, with D unresolved. This CDR3 is 14 amino acids long. Germline V gene data show CDR1 as MGHDK and CDR2 as SYGVNS. V lost 2 bases and J lost 0, with 7 bases in between. CDR3 protein: CASSELLYQETQYF. In nucleotides, the CDR3 is TGTGCCAGCAGTGAACTTTTGTACCAAGAGACCCAGTACTTC.

V is TRBV7-9 and J is TRBJ2-1, with a possible D match to TRBD2 (6 bases). The CDR3 totals 16 residues. V was clipped by 2 bases and J by 10 bases, with 21 bases between them. In germline, CDR1 is SEHNR, CDR2 FQNEAQ (reference sequence). The CDR3 DNA reads TGTGCCAGCAGCTTACCGAGCGGGTCTTCCCACCAGGAGCAGTTCTTC. Its protein product is CASSLPSGSSHQEQFF.

This chain joins TRBV29-1 and TRBJ2-1; D perhaps matches TRBD1 (5 bases). This CDR3 region has 15 residues. CDR1 SQVTM and CDR2 ANQGSEA come from the germline V gene. V was cut by 0 bases and J by 2 bases, with 11 bases left in between. CDR3: CSVEDGAQPYNEQFF. The CDR3 nucleotides read TGCAGCGTTGAAGATGGGGCTCAGCCCTACAATGAGCAGTTCTTC.

V is TRBV4-1 and J is TRBJ2-2, with 11 nucleotides matching TRBD2. Losses at the gene ends were 1 base for V and 7 bases for J; bases not matched to a gene: 8. Germline loops: CDR1 MGHRA, CDR2 YSYEKL. There are 17 residues in the CDR3. The CDR3 is CASSQGLAGPRDGELFF. Here the CDR3 DNA reads TGCGCCAGCAGCCAAGGACTAGCGGGACCCCGGGACGGGGAGCTGTTTTTT.

This chain connects TRBV29-1 to TRBJ2-7; TRBD2 aligns across 9 bases. The V gene end was trimmed by 3 bases and the J gene end by 4 bases; junction bases not matched to a gene: 7. The germline V gene encodes CDR1 SQVTM and CDR2 ANQGSEA. The CDR3 consists of 14 residues. CDR3 residues: CSVELAGRNYEQYF. The CDR3 DNA reads TGCAGCGTTGAGCTAGCGGGGAGGAATTACGAGCAGTACTTC.

This clone has only a few counts. The chain employs TRBV6-5 and TRBJ1-3, with TRBD1 matching 8 bases. The CDR3 covers 14 residues. V lost 7 bases to trimming and J lost 2 bases; unmatched junction nucleotides: 4. In germline, CDR1 is MNHEY, CDR2 SVGAGI. The CDR3 loop reads CASNPQGAGNTIYF. The DNA for the CDR3 is TGTGCCAGCAACCCACAGGGGGCTGGAAACACCATATATTTT.

This clone was picked up one time. This chain uses TRBV7-2 with TRBJ2-4, with TRBD1 identical over 11 bases. This CDR3 has 15 residues. Trimming took 2 bases from V and 6 from J; bases not matched to a gene: 3. The V gene's germline CDR1 is SGHTA and CDR2 FQGNSA. The CDR3 sequence is CASSLLGQGANIQYF. The CDR3 DNA reads as TGTGCCAGCAGCTTATTAGGACAGGGGGCAAACATTCAGTACTTC. The variable domain in full, completed from reference TRBV7-2 and TRBJ2-4, reads GAGVSQSPSNKVTEKGKDVELRCDPISGHTALYWYRQSLGQGLEFLIYFQGNSAPDKSGLPSDRFSAERTGGSVSTLTIQRTQQEDSAVYLCASSLLGQGANIQYFGAGTRLSVL.

CDR3 protein: CASSYGGSGGGNTIYF. DNA of the CDR3: TGTGCCAGCAGTTACGGAGGATCCGGTGGTGGAAACACCATATATTTT. The rearrangement uses TRBV6-2 or TRBV6-3 and TRBJ1-3; D remains ambiguous. Looked up from germline, CDR1 is MNHEY and CDR2 is SVGEGT. The length of the CDR3 is 16 residues. V lost 2 bases and J 3 bases, leaving 14 bases between the germline ends.

The chain carries TRBV12-3 or TRBV12-4 and TRBJ1-5; D gene ambiguous. With 4 bases removed from V and 2 bases from J, the gap between germline ends came to 6 bases. The CDR3 is 13 amino acids. In DNA form, the CDR3 reads TGTGCCAGCAGTTACAGAGGCAATCAGCCCCAGCATTTT. Translated: CASSYRGNQPQHF.

V and J are TRBV10-3 and TRBJ2-7; D uncertain. The CDR3 has 12 residues. Germline assignment: CDR1 ENHRY and CDR2 SYGVKD. V was pared by 8 bases and J by 4 bases, with 12 bases between. The CDR3 nucleotides are TGTGCCATCGCCAGGTCCGAGTACGAGCAGTACTTC. It yields the protein CAIARSEYEQYF.

The chain combines TRBV4-3 with TRBJ2-1; D unresolved. V was pared by 3 bases and J by 7 bases, with 7 bases between. This CDR3 has 12 residues. Germline V gene lookup returns CDR1 LGHNA and CDR2 YSLEER. In DNA form, the CDR3 reads TGCGCCAGCAGCCACAGACAAAATGAGCAGTTCTTC. This codes for CASSHRQNEQFF.

V and J are TRBV29-1 and TRBJ2-3; TRBD1 aligns across 8 bases. V shed 7 bases and J 8 bases; nucleotides not matched to a gene: 11. This CDR3 comprises 13 residues. Germline-derived CDR1 and CDR2 are SQVTM and ANQGSEA. Here the CDR3 reads CSGRGRLVGTQYF. CDR3 bases: TGCAGCGGCAGGGGGCGTCTTGTCGGTACGCAGTATTTT.

This clone was counted once. Here the CDR3 reads CASSPGTGTYNSPLHF. The CDR3 DNA reads TGTGCCAGCAGCCCCGGGACAGGGACCTATAATTCACCCCTCCACTTT. The chain uses TRBV11-2 and TRBJ1-6; 9 bases align to TRBD1. Germline CDR1 is SGHAT and CDR2 is FQNNGV. J gave up 2 bases and V 5 bases, and 4 bases lay outside the gene matches. This CDR3 comprises 16 residues.

This clone was found once. The V and J genes are TRBV11-2 and TRBJ2-1, with TRBD2 identical over 7 bases. Germline V gives CDR1 SGHAT, CDR2 FQNNGV. Germline trimming cut 4 bases from V and 9 bases from J; bases unmatched to any gene: 6. The CDR3 runs to 13 residues. Here the CDR3 DNA reads TGTGCCAGCAGCTCCCGGACTAGGGGTGAGCAGTTCTTC. This translates into CASSSRTRGEQFF.

This clone has only one observation. The same CDR3 also results from other DNA sequences found in this sample. V is TRBV7-2 and J is TRBJ2-3; 7 positions agree with TRBD2. Trimming at V came to 2 bases and at J to 4 bases, leaving 0 bases not matched to a gene. Germline-derived CDR1 and CDR2 are SGHTA and FQGNSA. This CDR3 spans 13 amino acids. The CDR3 sequence: CASSLRGADTQYF. The CDR3 bases are TGTGCCAGCAGCTTACGGGGGGCAGATACGCAGTATTTT.

This chain joins TRBV6-5 and TRBJ1-6; 8 bases fit TRBD1. This CDR3 contains 15 residues. V shed 8 bases, J shed 7 bases, and the junction held 10 bases outside the gene matches. Germline V gene sequence: CDR1 MNHEY, CDR2 SVGAGI. The CDR3 reads CASGFRDRPNSPLHF. In DNA form, the CDR3 reads TGTGCCAGCGGGTTCCGGGACAGGCCCAATTCACCCCTCCACTTT.

The CDR3 DNA follows: TGTGCCAGCCGAACCGGGACAGGTTACTACGAGCAGTACTTC. Translating it yields CASRTGTGYYEQYF. The rearrangement uses TRBV5-4 and TRBJ2-7; 8 positions match TRBD1. This CDR3 region has 14 residues. The V segment lost 7 bases and the J segment 3 bases; nucleotides outside the gene matches: 9. The germline V gene encodes CDR1 SGHNT and CDR2 YYREEE (reference sequence).

The CDR3 region has the DNA TGTGCCAGCAGCTTAGAGGGACTAGCCCTCGATGAGCAGTTCTTC. It specifies CASSLEGLALDEQFF. The chain uses TRBV11-3 and TRBJ2-1, with 9 bases identical to TRBD2. This CDR3 contains 15 residues. The V gene's germline CDR1 is SGHNT and CDR2 YENEEA. Unmatched junction bases numbered 5, after V lost 0 bases and J lost 8 bases.

The V and J genes are TRBV7-9 and TRBJ1-1; possible D gene TRBD1, 5 bases. Trimming left V 5 bases short and J 5 bases short, with 15 bases between. Looked up from germline, CDR1 is SEHNR and CDR2 is FQNEAQ (reference sequence). The CDR3 runs to 14 residues. CDR3 in DNA: TGTGCCAGCAGCCTAACGACCCGGGGGACTGAAGCTTTCTTT. It codes for CASSLTTRGTEAFF. Using reference TRBV7-9 and TRBJ1-1 for the parts outside the CDR3, the full variable domain is DTGVSQNPRHKITKRGQNVTFRCDPISEHNRLYWYRQTLGQGPEFLTYFQNEAQLEKSRLLSDRFSAERPKGSFSTLEIQRTEQGDSAMYLCASSLTTRGTEAFFGQGTRLTVV.

This chain links TRBV28 with TRBJ2-1; 11 nucleotides agree with TRBD1. J was trimmed by 9 bases and V by 6 bases; bases with no gene match: 7. The germline V gene has CDR1 MDHEN and CDR2 SYDVKM. The CDR3 is made up of 14 amino acids. CDR3 DNA sequence: TGTGCCAGCAGCGGACAGGGGGCCTTTGGTGAGCAGTTCTTC. This translates into CASSGQGAFGEQFF.